A selection of T cell receptor beta chains follows, all from one sample in a study of T cells after posttransplantation cyclophosphamide. Measured with immunoSEQ multiplex PCR; TCRdb has only the in-frame clones, and not every one. The data show roughly 49,000 clones, with about 86% seen just once and 2.8% held by the top ten. Sequencing used PBMCs. The receptor source for this set is a man younger than 40 with a blood cancer, CMV-positive, and with a related stem cell donor. Both conserved end residues are part of each CDR3. A D gene is named only where the DNA matches it firmly. Expanded clones get a size class; other rows say once, few or many, or leave the size out.

>12|.|TRBJ1-1|.|TRBV6-5
CASSQGYTEAFF
TGTGCCAGCAGTCAGGGATACACTGAAGCTTTCTTT
>16|.|TRBJ2-3|TRBD1|TRBV4-1
CASSQGTGGVGDTQYF
TGCGCCAGCAGCCAAGGGACAGGGGGCGTGGGAGATACGCAGTATTTT
>13|.|TRBJ1-2|.|TRBV5-6
CASSLWLGGGYTF
TGTGCCAGCAGCTTGTGGCTCGGCGGTGGCTACACCTTC
>17|once|TRBJ2-1|TRBD2|TRBV4-3
CASSQDTEREAHNEQFF
TGCGCCAGCAGCCAAGATACTGAGCGGGAGGCCCACAATGAGCAGTTCTTC
>14|.|TRBJ1-3|.|TRBV30
CALTDWSSGNTIYF
TGTGCCTTAACGGACTGGAGCTCTGGAAACACCATATATTTT
>16|.|TRBJ2-5|TRBD2|TRBV7-7
CASSVGTGRARETQYF
TGTGCCAGCAGCGTGGGGACCGGGAGGGCCCGGGAGACCCAGTACTTC
>15|.|TRBJ1-1|TRBD1|TRBV6-5
CASSYSWQGGTEAFF
TGTGCCAGCAGTTACTCGTGGCAGGGGGGCACTGAAGCTTTCTTT
>19|.|TRBJ2-3|TRBD2|TRBV5-6
CASSLDGGLAGNWRRTQYF
TGTGCCAGCAGCTTGGATGGTGGACTAGCGGGAAATTGGAGACGTACGCAGTATTTT
>15|.|TRBJ2-3|.|TRBV5-5
CASSLPTGGSDTQYF
TGTGCCAGCAGCTTGCCCACCGGCGGCTCAGATACGCAGTATTTT
>13|.|TRBJ1-2|TRBD1|TRBV30
CAWSGGTGYGYTF
TGTGCCTGGAGTGGGGGGACAGGCTATGGTTACACCTTC
>16|.|TRBJ2-1|TRBD2|TRBV7-3
CASSPRLAGGYNEQFF
TGTGCCAGCAGCCCTCGACTAGCGGGGGGTTACAATGAGCAGTTCTTC
>15|few|TRBJ2-7|TRBD2|TRBV11-2
CASSYKAGPSREQYF
TGTGCCAGCAGTTATAAAGCGGGGCCGTCGCGGGAGCAGTACTTC
>13|.|TRBJ1-2|.|TRBV7-2
CASSLARADGYTF
TGTGCCAGCAGCTTAGCCAGGGCGGACGGCTACACCTTC
>17|.|TRBJ2-6|TRBD1|TRBV19
CASSSGTGSSGANVLTF
TGTGCCAGTAGTTCCGGGACAGGGAGCTCTGGGGCCAACGTCCTGACTTTC
>17|.|TRBJ2-1|TRBD2|TRBV30
CAWSAGLAGISENEQFF
TGTGCCTGGAGCGCGGGACTAGCGGGAATCTCGGAGAATGAGCAGTTCTTC
>15|few|TRBJ2-7|TRBD1|TRBV5-1
CASSSTGGGSYEQYF
TGCGCCAGCAGCTCTACAGGGGGCGGTTCTTACGAGCAGTACTTC
>13|.|TRBJ1-1|.|TRBV19
CASSQAMNTEAFF
TGTGCCAGTAGTCAGGCGATGAACACTGAAGCTTTCTTT
>13|few|TRBJ1-5|.|TRBV28
CASSSLGRQPQHF
TGTGCCAGCAGTAGCCTTGGTCGGCAGCCCCAGCATTTT
>17|.|TRBJ1-1|TRBD1|TRBV15
CATSRDPGTGGLSKPFF
TGTGCCACCAGCAGAGATCCAGGGACAGGGGGTTTGAGCAAACCTTTCTTT
>10|.|TRBJ2-7|.|TRBV4-1
CASSQDRWSF
TGCGCCAGCAGCCAAGATCGGTGGTCCTTC
>13|.|TRBJ2-1|.|TRBV19
CASEQTGHNEQFF
TGTGCCAGTGAGCAGACAGGCCACAATGAGCAGTTCTTC
>14|.|TRBJ2-7|TRBD2|TRBV14
CASSQDLGLTKQYF
TGTGCCAGCAGCCAAGACTTGGGACTAACGAAGCAGTACTTC
>17|.|TRBJ2-7|TRBD1|TRBV7-9
CASSQHAGTGGYHEQYF
TGTGCCAGCAGCCAACATGCCGGGACAGGGGGCTACCACGAGCAGTACTTC
>15|.|TRBJ2-7|TRBD2|TRBV7-2
CASSVTSGSTYEQYF
TGTGCCAGCAGCGTGACTAGCGGGTCTACCTACGAGCAGTACTTC
>15|.|TRBJ2-7|TRBD1|TRBV28
CASSLGTGYQDEQYF
TGTGCCAGCAGTTTAGGGACAGGCTATCAAGACGAGCAGTACTTC
>16|.|TRBJ2-7|.|TRBV4-1
CASSSRWGVGSYEQYF
TGCGCCAGCAGCTCAAGATGGGGGGTGGGCTCCTACGAGCAGTACTTC
>16|.|TRBJ2-3|TRBD1|TRBV11-2
CASSSWTGSSTDTQYF
TGTGCCAGCAGCTCTTGGACAGGTTCTAGCACAGATACGCAGTATTTT
>16|.|TRBJ2-1|TRBD1|TRBV7-2
CASSRSGGPSYNEQFF
TGTGCCAGCAGCCGTTCAGGGGGTCCTTCCTACAATGAGCAGTTCTTC
>14|.|TRBJ1-1|.|TRBV11-3
CASSLGAPNTEAFF
TGTGCCAGCAGCTTAGGGGCTCCAAACACTGAAGCTTTCTTT
>17|.|TRBJ2-1|TRBD2|TRBV29-1
CSVDGLAGRSSYNEQFF
TGCAGCGTTGATGGGCTAGCGGGACGAAGCTCCTACAATGAGCAGTTCTTC